What follows are 27 T cell receptor beta chains derived from one specimen sequenced in a study of tissue T cells after allogeneic stem cell transplantation. This table comes from immunoSEQ multiplex PCR, and its TCRdb copy is limited to in-frame clones, with some not included. The repertoire includes 48,000 or so clones, about 73% of them detected once, and about 0.71% sits in the top ten. Sequencing was carried out using sorted cells pooled from one or two spleens. The receptor source for this set is a pool of C57BL/6 mice in good health.

About this clone: Gene names follow the mouse nomenclature. The same CDR3 arises from other DNA sequences in this sample as well. The sequenced part of the CDR3 DNA is TGTGCCAGCAGTGGACAGAGTCAAAACACCTTGTAC. Protein product: CASSGQSQNTLY. The CDR3 as a whole reads CASSGQSQNTLYF. The chain joins TRBV13-3 to TRBJ2-4; a possible D gene is TRBD1 (5 bases). The read ends 1 residue early relative to the CDR3; the germline J gene fills the gap. Germline loops: CDR1 NNHDY, CDR2 SYVADS. The CDR3 runs 13 residues. V was pared by 3 bases and J by 0 bases, with 5 bases between.

As to this clone: Gene labels here are mouse ones. From the germline J gene comes the end of the CDR3, since the read stops 1 residue before it. The rearrangement joins TRBV26 to TRBJ1-6; D is possibly TRBD1 (6 bases). TRBJ1-6 is marked as an open reading frame, function uncertain. This CDR3 is 14 amino acids long. From germline, CDR1 is KGHPV and CDR2 FQNQEV (reference sequence). With 1 base removed from V and 7 bases from J, the gap between germline ends came to 8 bases. Incomplete CDR3 DNA: TGTGCCAGCAGTCTGTTGGGGGCGAATTCGCCCCTCTAC. The encoded protein is CASSLLGANSPLY. Given in full, the CDR3 is CASSLLGANSPLYF.

Comment on this clone: Genes and germline are mouse. The read finishes 1 residue shy of the CDR3 end, and the germline J gene is used to complete it. The genes are TRBV13-2 and TRBJ2-1, with 10 bases that match TRBD2. This CDR3 has 15 amino acids. Trimming took 0 bases from V and 6 from J; bases not matched to a gene: 3. Germline CDR1 and CDR2: NNHNN and SYGAGS (reference sequence). The CDR3 spells CASGDELGGIAEQFF. The CDR3 DNA, read in part, is TGTGCCAGCGGTGATGAACTGGGGGGGATTGCTGAGCAGTTC.

A word on this clone: Germline and genes: mouse. The read gets to within 1 residue of the CDR3 end, and the germline J gene fills in the rest. The rearrangement joins TRBV29 to TRBJ2-5; D remains ambiguous. The CDR3 covers 11 residues. The germline gives CDR1 MSHET, CDR2 SYDVDS. V was cut by 4 bases and J by 6 bases, with 5 bases left in between. CDR3 bases read: TGTGCTAGCAGTTCCCGCGACACCCAGTAC. It yields the protein CASSSRDTQY. The CDR3 in full is CASSSRDTQYF.

This clone has only a few counts. Gene names are the mouse ones. The sequenced fragment ends 1 residue before the CDR3 boundary, so the rest is inferred from the germline J gene. The chain joins TRBV29 to TRBJ2-7; TRBD1 agrees at 7 bases. The CDR3 totals 14 residues. J was trimmed by 0 bases and V by 4 bases; bases with no gene match: 3. Germline V gene sequence: CDR1 MSHET, CDR2 SYDVDS. The sequenced CDR3 bases are TGTGCTAGCAGTTCACAGGGGAACTCCTATGAACAGTAC. This encodes CASSSQGNSYEQY. The CDR3 in its entirety is CASSSQGNSYEQYF. Full variable domain (missing parts from reference TRBV29 and TRBJ2-7): DMKVTQMPRYLIKRMGENVLLECGQDMSHETMYWYRQDPGLGLQLIYISYDVDSNSEGDIPKGYRVSRKKREHFSLILDSAKTNQTSVYFCASSSQGNSYEQYFGPGTRLTVL.

Of note for this clone: The genes and germline here are from mouse. Read coverage stops 1 residue before the CDR3 terminus; the germline J gene supplies the remainder. This chain links TRBV13-2 with TRBJ2-5; perhaps TRBD2 as D (5 bases). This CDR3 contains 14 residues. V shed 5 bases and J shed 0 bases, with 10 bases lying between them. The germline CDR1 and CDR2 sequences are NNHNN and SYGAGS (reference sequence). The sequenced part of the CDR3 DNA is TGTGCCAGCGGCCATACTGGTAACCAAGACACCCAGTAC. It specifies CASGHTGNQDTQY. The CDR3 in full is CASGHTGNQDTQYF.

To note about this clone: The genes are named according to mouse. The CDR3 goes on 1 residue after the read ends, and that part is filled in from the germline J gene. The chain employs TRBV12-1 and TRBJ2-3; 11 bases align to TRBD2. There are 17 residues in the CDR3. V lost 4 bases to trimming and J lost 0 bases; unmatched junction nucleotides: 8. Germline-derived CDR1 and CDR2 are SGHSN and HYEKVE. The part of the CDR3 DNA that was read is TGTGCCAGCTCCCACCGGGACTGGGGGCCTAGTGCAGAAACGCTGTAT. Translating it yields CASSHRDWGPSAETLY. The entire CDR3 protein reads CASSHRDWGPSAETLYF.

Of note for this clone: The gene names here belong to mouse. The read ends 1 residue shy of where the CDR3 ends; the end is completed using the germline J gene. This chain uses TRBV13-2 with TRBJ2-5; D is unclear. The length of the CDR3 is 13 residues. Trimming removed 1 base at V and 3 bases at J, with 6 bases between. In germline, CDR1 is NNHNN, CDR2 SYGAGS (reference sequence). CDR3 DNA, as far as it was read: TGTGCCAGCGGTGATCACAAACAAGACACCCAGTAC. Translation gives CASGDHKQDTQY. In full, the CDR3 reads CASGDHKQDTQYF.

On this clone: Gene names denote mouse genes. Sequencing ends 1 residue short of the CDR3 end; the germline J gene provides the rest. The chain couples TRBV13-1 to TRBJ2-4, with 7 bases identical to TRBD2. The junction had 4 bases not matched to a gene; V was cut back by 10 bases and J by 5 bases. Germline CDR1 and CDR2: NSHNY and SYGAGN. The CDR3 is 11 amino acids. The part of the CDR3 DNA that was read is TGTGCCGGGAGGACTGGAAACACCTTGTAC. Translating it yields CAGRTGNTLY. From start to end, the CDR3 is CAGRTGNTLYF.

Note on this clone: Mouse germline and gene names are used. The CDR3 is cut off 1 residue early in the read; its end comes from the germline J gene. Other DNA variants within this sample encode the same CDR3. The chain couples TRBV1 to TRBJ2-5; D perhaps matches TRBD2 (7 bases). Trimming took 0 bases from V and 3 from J, leaving 10 bases between them. This CDR3 spans 15 amino acids. Germline V gives CDR1 NSQYPW, CDR2 LRSPGD (reference sequence). The chain's CDR3 is CTCSADRGGQDTQYF. Partial CDR3 DNA: TGCACCTGCAGTGCAGATAGGGGGGGGCAAGACACCCAGTAC.

In regard to this clone: Genes and germline come from the mouse. Read coverage stops 1 residue before the CDR3 terminus; the germline J gene supplies the remainder. The J gene is TRBJ2-1, the V gene TRBV26; 9 bases are shared with TRBD1. This CDR3 has 13 amino acids. After removal of 4 bases from V and 6 bases from J, the junction contained 1 base not matched to a gene. The germline CDR1 and CDR2 sequences are KGHPV and FQNQEV (reference sequence). Partial CDR3 DNA: TGTGCCAGCAGTCGGGACAGGGTTGCTGAGCAGTTC. Amino acids: CASSRDRVAEQF. The CDR3 in full is CASSRDRVAEQFF.

The table lists this clone with a few counts. Germline and genes here are mouse. The same CDR3 is also encoded by other DNA sequences in this sample. CDR3 DNA, as far as it was read: TGTGCCAGCGGTGACGGGACTGGGGGTTATGAACAGTAC. Translated, it gives CASGDGTGGYEQY. The entire CDR3 sequence reads CASGDGTGGYEQYF. This chain links TRBV13-2 with TRBJ2-7, with TRBD2 identical over 11 bases. Coverage ceases 1 residue before the CDR3 finishes, and the germline J gene fills in the end. This CDR3 is built from 14 residues. Germline values: CDR1 NNHNN, CDR2 SYGAGS (reference sequence). V was clipped by 2 bases and J by 4 bases; unmatched bases: 2.

About this clone: The germline and genes are mouse ones. Read data end 1 residue before the CDR3 end; the end is taken from the germline J gene. The chain is built from TRBV5 and TRBJ1-6; possibly TRBD1 for D (5 bases). TRBJ1-6 is given ORF status, its function remaining uncertain. The CDR3 extends over 16 amino acids. The germline V and J ends were trimmed by 4 bases and 0 bases, with 10 bases remaining between them. Per germline, CDR1 LGHNA and CDR2 YNLKQL (reference sequence). CDR3 loop: CASSPSGNSYNSPLYF. Incomplete CDR3 DNA: TGTGCCAGCAGCCCGTCAGGGAATTCCTATAATTCGCCCCTCTAC.

Concerning this clone: Mouse germline and gene names are used. The sequence runs out 1 residue before the end of the CDR3; the remainder is reconstructed from the germline J gene. V is TRBV4 and J is TRBJ2-7, with 10 positions matching TRBD2. From germline, CDR1 is LGHDT and CDR2 YNNKQL (reference sequence). CDR3 length equals 15 residues. V was clipped by 5 bases and J by 6 bases; unmatched bases: 10. Partial CDR3 DNA: TGTGCCAGCAGCCTCCACTGGGGGGGGCGCAGTGAACAGTAC. This encodes CASSLHWGGRSEQY. The CDR3 as a whole reads CASSLHWGGRSEQYF.

This clone was recorded a few times. Genes and germline are mouse. The CDR3 end falls 1 residue outside the read, so it is completed with the germline J gene. The chain has TRBV13-2 and TRBJ2-7; tentatively, D is TRBD2 (6 bases). Germline V CDR1 and CDR2: NNHNN, SYGAGS (reference sequence). The CDR3 extends over 13 amino acids. The V end was cut by 3 bases, the J end by 3 bases, with 10 bases between. Here the CDR3 reads CASGGPTGYEQYF. CDR3 DNA, as far as it was read: TGTGCCAGCGGTGGTCCGACTGGCTATGAACAGTAC.

Points on this clone: The gene symbols are mouse symbols. Sequencing ends 1 residue short of the CDR3 end; the germline J gene provides the rest. V gene TRBV31 combines with J gene TRBJ2-1; 10 bases agree with TRBD2. Per germline, CDR1 GKSSPN and CDR2 SITVG. The V segment lost 3 bases and the J segment 5 bases; nucleotides outside the gene matches: 7. The CDR3 is made up of 15 amino acids. CDR3 DNA, as far as it was read: TGTGCCTGGAGCTCCCTCTGGGGGGGCGATGCTGAGCAGTTC. This encodes CAWSSLWGGDAEQF. The full CDR3 reads CAWSSLWGGDAEQFF.

As regards this clone: All gene names here are mouse names. The CDR3 end falls 1 residue outside the read, so it is completed with the germline J gene. The chain employs TRBV31 and TRBJ2-3; 8 bases fit TRBD1. The CDR3 length is 12 residues. The germline V gene has CDR1 GKSSPN and CDR2 SITVG. Trimming took 8 bases from V and 3 from J; bases not matched to a gene: 4. The covered CDR3 bases are TGTGCCAGCAGGGGGCAGGCAGAAACGCTGTAT. Amino acids: CASRGQAETLY. The whole CDR3 protein reads CASRGQAETLYF. Together with reference TRBV31 and TRBJ2-3, the CDR3 gives the full variable domain: AQTIHQWPVAEIKAVGSPLSLGCTIKGKSSPNLYWYWQATGGTLQQLFYSITVGQVESVVQLNLSASRPKDDQFILSTEKLLLSHSGFYLCASRGQAETLYFGSGTRLTVL.

As regards this clone: Gene names follow the mouse nomenclature. From the germline J gene comes the end of the CDR3, since the read stops 1 residue before it. The chain is built from TRBV12-2 and TRBJ1-1; D unresolved. With 1 base removed from V and 0 bases from J, the gap between germline ends came to 5 bases. The CDR3 spans 13 residues. The germline CDR1 and CDR2 sequences are SGHLS and HYDKME. CDR3 sequence: CASSLDTNTEVFF. Incomplete CDR3 DNA: TGTGCCAGCTCTCTTGACACAAACACAGAAGTCTTC.

Concerning this clone: Germline and genes: mouse. The CDR3 goes on 1 residue after the read ends, and that part is filled in from the germline J gene. The rearrangement joins TRBV31 to TRBJ2-2, with TRBD2 identical over 8 bases. V gave up 2 bases and J gave up 3 bases; unmatched junction bases: 5. CDR1 and CDR2 from the germline V gene are GKSSPN and SITVG. This CDR3 is 15 amino acids long. Partial CDR3 DNA: TGTGCCTGGAGTACGACTGGGGTGGACACCGGGCAGCTCTAC. It is translated as CAWSTTGVDTGQLY. The entire CDR3 sequence reads CAWSTTGVDTGQLYF.

In regard to this clone: Mouse gene names apply. The observed sequence ends 1 residue before the CDR3 terminus, with the missing tail filled in from the germline J gene. The rearrangement uses TRBV13-2 and TRBJ2-1; the D is unclear. This CDR3 region has 15 residues. V was clipped by 0 bases and J by 2 bases, with 9 bases between them. Looked up from germline, CDR1 is NNHNN and CDR2 is SYGAGS (reference sequence). CDR3 amino acids: CASGDVGRDYAEQFF. The sequenced part of the CDR3 DNA is TGTGCCAGCGGTGATGTTGGGAGGGACTATGCTGAGCAGTTC.

In regard to this clone: Gene names are mouse gene names. The CDR3 end falls 1 residue outside the read, so it is completed with the germline J gene. V and J are TRBV16 and TRBJ2-1; D unresolved. Between the trimmed V and J ends, which lost 0 bases and 0 bases, there was a span of 12 bases. The CDR3 consists of 17 residues. Germline V gene lookup returns CDR1 SGHSA and CDR2 FRNQAP. The DNA read from the CDR3 is TGTGCAAGCAGCTTAGATAAGAGCCGGGTTAACTATGCTGAGCAGTTC. Amino acid sequence: CASSLDKSRVNYAEQF. The entire CDR3 sequence reads CASSLDKSRVNYAEQFF. The full variable domain, in which reference TRBV16 and TRBJ2-1 provide the parts outside the CDR3, is NAGVIQTPRHKVTGKGQEATLWCEPISGHSAVFWYRQTIVQGLEFLTYFRNQAPIDDSGMPKERFSAQMPNQSHSTLKIQSTQPQDSAVYLCASSLDKSRVNYAEQFFGPGTRLTVL.

Points on this clone: Gene labels here are mouse ones. The sequence runs out 1 residue before the end of the CDR3; the remainder is reconstructed from the germline J gene. The chain uses TRBV2 and TRBJ2-7, with TRBD1 as a possible D gene (6 bases). This CDR3 spans 14 amino acids. V dropped 2 bases and J dropped 4 bases, with 12 bases sitting between them. Germline CDR1 LGHNA, CDR2 YSYQKL. The DNA read from the CDR3 is TGTGCCAGCAGCCAAAGCTCACAGGGATATGAACAGTAC. The encoded protein is CASSQSSQGYEQY. The CDR3 reads in full as CASSQSSQGYEQYF.

Note on this clone: The gene names here belong to mouse. The missing CDR3 end, 1 residue past where the read stops, is filled in from the germline J gene. This chain uses TRBV5 with TRBJ2-5; TRBD2 agrees at 10 bases. The germline gives CDR1 LGHNA, CDR2 YNLKQL (reference sequence). The CDR3 totals 15 residues. Trimming took 3 bases from V and 2 from J; bases not matched to a gene: 2. Incomplete CDR3 DNA: TGTGCCAGCAGCCACAGGACTGGGGGCCAAGACACCCAGTAC. This codes for CASSHRTGGQDTQY. The full CDR3 protein reads CASSHRTGGQDTQYF.

Details on this clone: The gene symbols are mouse symbols. The read stops 1 residue short of the end of the CDR3; the missing end is completed from the germline J gene. V is TRBV20 and J is TRBJ1-5; 8 positions agree with TRBD1. The CDR3 totals 12 residues. Germline loops: CDR1 GFQATS, CDR2 STVNSAI. The V gene end was trimmed by 3 bases and the J gene end by 7 bases; junction bases not matched to a gene: 2. The CDR3 loop is CGASYRGQAPLF. Incomplete CDR3 DNA: TGTGGTGCTAGTTACAGGGGGCAGGCTCCGCTT. Supplemented by reference TRBV20 and TRBJ1-5, the full variable domain reads GALVYQYPRRTICKSGTSMRMECQAVGFQATSVAWYRQSPQKTFELIALSTVNSAIKYEQNFTQEKFPISHPNLSFSSMTVLNAYLEDRGLYLCGASYRGQAPLFGEGTRLSVL.

About this clone itself: The gene names given are mouse names. Read data end 1 residue before the CDR3 end; the end is taken from the germline J gene. V and J are TRBV12-1 and TRBJ2-1; 8 bases line up with TRBD2. V was clipped by 0 bases and J by 5 bases; unmatched bases: 5. The CDR3 loop spans 15 amino acids. The germline gives CDR1 SGHSN, CDR2 HYEKVE. The CDR3: CASSLGGGGNAEQFF. The CDR3 bases that were read are TGTGCCAGCTCTCTCGGTGGGGGGGGGAATGCTGAGCAGTTC.

In the case of this clone: Mouse names are used for the genes. The CDR3 end is not reached by the read, which stops 1 residue before it; the germline J gene fills it in. The V and J genes are TRBV31 and TRBJ2-1, with D perhaps TRBD1 (5 bases). CDR1 is GKSSPN, CDR2 SITVG, per germline. The CDR3 extends over 14 amino acids. Trimming pared 5 bases from V and 3 bases from J, leaving 14 bases between. CDR3 loop: CAWFPSGSYAEQFF. The covered CDR3 bases are TGTGCCTGGTTTCCCTCAGGGTCCTATGCTGAGCAGTTC. The full variable domain, rest sourced from reference TRBV31 and TRBJ2-1, is AQTIHQWPVAEIKAVGSPLSLGCTIKGKSSPNLYWYWQATGGTLQQLFYSITVGQVESVVQLNLSASRPKDDQFILSTEKLLLSHSGFYLCAWFPSGSYAEQFFGPGTRLTVL.

With regard to this clone: These gene names are mouse names. The read comes to an end 1 residue before the CDR3 does, leaving the germline J gene to fill in the end. The chain recombines TRBV2 with TRBJ1-5; possible D gene TRBD1, 5 bases. V dropped 3 bases and J dropped 7 bases, with 7 bases sitting between them. Germline lookup yields CDR1 LGHNA and CDR2 YSYQKL. The CDR3 spans 12 residues. The covered CDR3 bases are TGTGCCAGCAGCCAGCAGGGTCAGGCTCCGCTT. This encodes CASSQQGQAPL. The entire CDR3 sequence reads CASSQQGQAPLF.